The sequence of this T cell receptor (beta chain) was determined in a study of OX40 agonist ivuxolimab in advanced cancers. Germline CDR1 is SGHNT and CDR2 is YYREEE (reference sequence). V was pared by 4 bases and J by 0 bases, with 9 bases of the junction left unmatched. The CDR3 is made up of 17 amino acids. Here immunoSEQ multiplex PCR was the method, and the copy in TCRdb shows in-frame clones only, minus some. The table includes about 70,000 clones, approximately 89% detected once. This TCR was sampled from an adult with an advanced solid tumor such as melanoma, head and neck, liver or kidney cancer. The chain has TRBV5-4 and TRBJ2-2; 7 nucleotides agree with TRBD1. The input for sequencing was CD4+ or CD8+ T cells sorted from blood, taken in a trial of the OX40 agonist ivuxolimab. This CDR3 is CASSGVTGAPNTGELFF. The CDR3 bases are TGTGCCAGCAGCGGGGTCACAGGGGCCCCGAACACCGGGGAGCTGTTTTTT.